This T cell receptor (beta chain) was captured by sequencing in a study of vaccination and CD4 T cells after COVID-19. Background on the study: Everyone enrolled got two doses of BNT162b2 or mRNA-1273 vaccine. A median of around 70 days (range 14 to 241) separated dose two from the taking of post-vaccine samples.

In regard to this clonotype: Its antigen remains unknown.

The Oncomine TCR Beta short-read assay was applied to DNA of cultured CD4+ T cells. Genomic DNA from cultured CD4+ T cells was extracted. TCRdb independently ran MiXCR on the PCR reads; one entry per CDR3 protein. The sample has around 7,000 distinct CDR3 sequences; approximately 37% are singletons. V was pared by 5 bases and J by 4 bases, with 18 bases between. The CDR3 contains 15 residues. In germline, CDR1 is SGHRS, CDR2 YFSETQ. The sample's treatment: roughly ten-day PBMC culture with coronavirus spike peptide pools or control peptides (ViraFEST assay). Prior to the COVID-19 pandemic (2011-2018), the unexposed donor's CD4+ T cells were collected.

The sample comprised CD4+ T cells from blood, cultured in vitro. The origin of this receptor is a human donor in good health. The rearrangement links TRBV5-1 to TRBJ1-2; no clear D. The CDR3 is CASRLLADPTYGYTF. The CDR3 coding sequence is TGCGCCAGCAGGTTGTTGGCAGACCCTACCTATGGCTACACCTTC.